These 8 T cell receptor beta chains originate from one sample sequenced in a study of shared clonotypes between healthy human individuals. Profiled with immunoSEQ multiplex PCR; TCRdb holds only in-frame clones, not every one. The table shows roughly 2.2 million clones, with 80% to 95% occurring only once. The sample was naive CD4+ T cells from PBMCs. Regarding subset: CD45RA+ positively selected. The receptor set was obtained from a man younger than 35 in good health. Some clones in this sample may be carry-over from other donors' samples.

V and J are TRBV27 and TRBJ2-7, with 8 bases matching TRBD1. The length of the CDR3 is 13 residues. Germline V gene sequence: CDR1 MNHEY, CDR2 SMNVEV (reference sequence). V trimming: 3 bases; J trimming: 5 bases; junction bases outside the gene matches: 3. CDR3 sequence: CASSFDRGHEQYF. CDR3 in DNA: TGTGCCAGCAGTTTCGACAGGGGCCACGAGCAGTACTTC.

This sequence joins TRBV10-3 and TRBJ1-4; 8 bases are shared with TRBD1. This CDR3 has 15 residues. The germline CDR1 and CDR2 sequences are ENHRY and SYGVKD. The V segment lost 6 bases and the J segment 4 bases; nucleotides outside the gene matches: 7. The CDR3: CAIREQGGDNEKLFF. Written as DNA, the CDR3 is TGTGCCATCAGGGAACAGGGGGGAGATAATGAAAAACTGTTTTTT.

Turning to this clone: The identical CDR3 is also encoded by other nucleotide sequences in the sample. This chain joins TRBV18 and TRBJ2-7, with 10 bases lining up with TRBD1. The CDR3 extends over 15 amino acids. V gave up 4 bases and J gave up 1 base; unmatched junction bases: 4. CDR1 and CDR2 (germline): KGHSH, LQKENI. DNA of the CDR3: TGTGCCAGCTCACAACCGGGACAGGGGTCCTACGAGCAGTACTTC. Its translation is CASSQPGQGSYEQYF.

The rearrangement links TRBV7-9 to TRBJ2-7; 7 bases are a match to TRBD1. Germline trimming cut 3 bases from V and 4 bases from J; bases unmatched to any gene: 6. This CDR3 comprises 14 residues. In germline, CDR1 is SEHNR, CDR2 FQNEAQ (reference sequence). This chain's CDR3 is CASSLPGQNYEQYF. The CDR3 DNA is TGTGCCAGCAGCTTGCCGGGACAGAATTACGAGCAGTACTTC.

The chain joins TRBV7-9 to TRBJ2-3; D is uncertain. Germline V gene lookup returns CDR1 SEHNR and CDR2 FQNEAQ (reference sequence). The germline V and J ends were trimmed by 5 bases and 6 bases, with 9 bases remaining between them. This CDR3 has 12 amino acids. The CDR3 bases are TGTGCCAGCAGCCAAGAAGCCGATACGCAGTATTTT. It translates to CASSQEADTQYF.

The CDR3 DNA is TGCGCCAGCAGCCAAGACTACCGACCGACCGGGGAGCTGTTTTTT. Its protein is CASSQDYRPTGELFF. The chain employs TRBV4-1 and TRBJ2-2; D uncertain. CDR3 length equals 15 residues. Trimming took 0 bases from V and 5 from J, leaving 10 bases between them. In germline, CDR1 is MGHRA, CDR2 YSYEKL.

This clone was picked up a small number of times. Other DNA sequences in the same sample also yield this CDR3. CDR3 amino acids: CASRTGGRGYTF. The CDR3 DNA reads as TGTGCCAGTAGAACAGGGGGCAGAGGCTACACCTTC. J is TRBJ1-2 and V is TRBV19; TRBD1 aligns across 9 bases. The CDR3 has 12 residues. Trimming cost V 6 bases and J 8 bases; bases outside gene matches: 4. Per the germline V gene, CDR1 is LNHDA and CDR2 is SQIVND (reference sequence).

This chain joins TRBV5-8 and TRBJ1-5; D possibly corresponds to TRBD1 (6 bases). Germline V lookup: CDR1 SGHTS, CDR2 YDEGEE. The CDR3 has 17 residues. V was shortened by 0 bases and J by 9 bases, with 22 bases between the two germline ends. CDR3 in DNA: TGTGCCAGCAGCTTGGGTCCTGCGGCAGGGGTGGACGGGCCCCAGCATTTT. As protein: CASSLGPAAGVDGPQHF. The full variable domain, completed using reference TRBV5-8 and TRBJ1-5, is EAGVTQSPTHLIKTRGQQATLRCSPISGHTSVYWYQQALGLGLQFLLWYDEGEERNRGNFPPRFSGRQFPNYSSELNVNALELEDSALYLCASSLGPAAGVDGPQHFGDGTRLSIL.